The T cell receptor (beta chain) described here comes from a study of cytomegalovirus exposure and HLA in healthy donors. For the study at large: A prior study identified 117 million unique TCR beta sequences from about 200 million T cells.

This CDR3 has 15 residues. CDR1 and CDR2 from the germline V gene are MDHEN and SYDVKM. V lost 5 bases and J lost 7, with 20 bases in between. The PCR employed 60 Vbeta primers together with 13 Jbeta primers. Clones were sequenced by immunoSEQ multiplex PCR, and TCRdb holds only the in-frame ones, with some missing. The profile shows 150,000 to 200,000 clones, around 75% of them singletons. In the case of this clone: Its target is not known.

The study, taken as a whole, reports: DRB1 had the most TCR associations and HLA-C the fewest, a later analysis found, with rates varying by HLA locus. Exclusion applied to some V segments, including TRBV6-2 and TRBV6-3, as they were indistinguishable.

Sequenced: PBMCs. J is TRBJ1-2 and V is TRBV28; possibly TRBD1 for D (5 bases). This TCR derives from a male donor in good health and CMV-seronegative. The CDR3 region has the DNA TGTGCCAGCAGTATCCCGCAGGGAATTTACGGTGGCTACACCTTC. It encodes CASSIPQGIYGGYTF.